These T cell receptor beta chains were read from a single sample in a study of T cell repertoires in cytomegalovirus infection. TCRdb re-analysed the reads in MiXCR, keeping a single row per CDR3 protein. The top ten hold roughly 13% of the sample, which has about 310,000 distinct CDR3 sequences, roughly 25% seen once. Antigen specificity for these receptors is unknown. The starting material was cultured PBMCs, obtained from culture after CMV antigen stimulation. These receptors all stem from a human donor in good health (CMV status not recorded). Some clones in this sample may be carry-over from other donors' samples. The CDR3 runs from the conserved cysteine through the conserved F or W. D genes are given only for firm matches. A clone size is listed for some rows: how often the clone was seen (once, few, many), or a class if it is expanded.

j_call | clone_size | d_call | v_call | cdr3_aa | cdr3_nt
TRBJ2-1 | few | TRBD1 | TRBV24-1 | CATSDLGTGGPYNEQFF | TGTGCCACCAGTGATTTGGGGACAGGGGGGCCCTACAATGAGCAGTTCTTC
TRBJ1-3 | . | TRBD1 | TRBV7-9 | CASSTGQGPGNTIYF | TGTGCCAGCAGCACCGGACAGGGCCCTGGAAACACCATATATTTT
TRBJ2-1 | few | . | TRBV20-1 | CSSASVGSYNEQFF | TGCAGTTCCGCTAGCGTAGGCTCCTACAATGAGCAGTTCTTC
TRBJ2-7 | . | TRBD2 | TRBV7-9 | CASSLGGVAGASEQYF | TGTGCCAGCAGCTTAGGGGGGGTAGCGGGAGCATCCGAGCAGTACTTC
TRBJ2-5 | once | . | TRBV4-3 | CASSQYPPLPGSKETQYF | TGCGCCAGCAGCCAATACCCCCCTCTGCCCGGGTCTAAAGAGACCCAGTACTTC
TRBJ1-2 | . | TRBD1 | TRBV6-6 | CASTRGQGYYGYTF | TGTGCCAGCACGCGGGGACAGGGATACTATGGCTACACCTTC
TRBJ1-1 | few | . | TRBV28 | CASLLSGTYTEAFF | TGTGCCAGCTTACTCTCGGGGACCTACACTGAAGCTTTCTTT
TRBJ1-5 | . | . | TRBV28 | CASSPPSQPQHF | TGTGCCAGCAGTCCTCCCTCTCAGCCCCAGCATTTT
TRBJ2-1 | . | TRBD2 | TRBV6-5 | CASSPGLAATGEQFF | TGTGCCAGCAGTCCGGGACTAGCGGCTACGGGTGAGCAGTTCTTC
TRBJ2-3 | . | TRBD1 | TRBV6-2/TRBV6-3 | CASSYTDRAPTDTQYF | TGTGCCAGCAGTTACACGGACAGGGCTCCCACAGATACGCAGTATTTT
TRBJ2-1 | . | . | TRBV10-3 | CAIRGYLSSYNEQFF | TGTGCCATCAGGGGGTACTTGAGCTCCTACAATGAGCAGTTCTTC
TRBJ2-2 | . | TRBD1 | TRBV7-2 | CASSLDLSGRGRKNTGELFF | TGTGCCAGCAGCTTAGATCTATCAGGAAGGGGGCGAAAGAACACCGGGGAGCTGTTTTTT
TRBJ1-1 | many | . | TRBV7-2 | CASSEQGTEAFF | TGTGCCAGCAGCGAACAGGGCACTGAAGCTTTCTTT
TRBJ2-1 | . | TRBD2 | TRBV28 | CATAGTSQSSEQFF | TGTGCCACGGCCGGGACTAGCCAATCCAGTGAGCAGTTCTTC
TRBJ1-3 | once | TRBD1 | TRBV18 | CASSAQGGDSGNTIYF | TGTGCCAGCTCAGCACAGGGGGGAGACTCTGGAAACACCATATATTTT
TRBJ1-6 | few | . | TRBV12-3/TRBV12-4 | CASNLKGIGSPLHF | TGTGCCAGCAACCTTAAAGGGATTGGTTCACCCCTCCACTTT
TRBJ1-4 | . | . | TRBV7-9 | CASSPLGGANEKLFF | TGTGCCAGCAGCCCGCTGGGGGGGGCCAATGAAAAACTGTTTTTT
TRBJ2-7 | many | . | TRBV28 | CASSCLTFWDSYEQYF | TGTGCCAGCAGTTGCTTGACATTTTGGGACTCCTACGAGCAGTACTTC
TRBJ2-5 | many | TRBD1 | TRBV7-2 | CASSRGQLQETQYF | TGTGCCAGCAGCCGGGGACAGCTCCAAGAGACCCAGTACTTC
TRBJ2-7 | many | . | TRBV7-2 | CASSAGALGAYEQYF | TGTGCCAGCAGCGCGGGGGCTTTAGGGGCCTACGAGCAGTACTTC
TRBJ1-4 | . | TRBD1 | TRBV7-2 | CASSPRTGANEKLFF | TGTGCCAGCAGCCCACGGACAGGGGCTAATGAAAAACTGTTTTTT
TRBJ1-1 | few | . | TRBV6-5 | CASTMRENTEAFF | TGTGCCAGCACCATGAGGGAGAACACTGAAGCTTTCTTT
TRBJ2-1 | . | . | TRBV29-1 | CSALYRETYNEQFF | TGCAGCGCACTATACCGAGAAACCTACAATGAGCAGTTCTTC
TRBJ2-7 | . | . | TRBV6-2/TRBV6-3 | CASSYFRGGGTLYEQYF | TGTGCCAGCAGTTACTTCCGCGGGGGCGGAACCCTCTACGAGCAGTACTTC
TRBJ2-1 | many | TRBD2 | TRBV7-2 | CASSLGGTSGRKQFF | TGTGCCAGCAGCTTGGGAGGGACTAGCGGGAGAAAGCAGTTCTTC
TRBJ2-1 | . | . | TRBV19 | CASSIDGPRRFF | TGTGCCAGTAGTATAGACGGTCCTAGAAGGTTCTTC
TRBJ2-2 | few | . | TRBV12-3/TRBV12-4 | CASSFGAGTGELFF | TGTGCCAGCAGTTTCGGGGCGGGCACCGGGGAGCTGTTTTTT
TRBJ2-3 | . | . | TRBV7-2 | CASSDRRVLGDTQYF | TGTGCCAGCAGCGACCGCCGAGTTTTGGGAGATACGCAGTATTTT
TRBJ2-3 | few | . | TRBV6-1 | CASSELRKPFTDTQYF | TGTGCCAGCAGTGAATTGAGGAAGCCTTTTACAGATACGCAGTATTTT
TRBJ2-3 | . | TRBD1 | TRBV4-3 | CASSPRRTGSRVGTDTQYF | TGCGCCAGCAGCCCGAGGAGGACAGGGTCTCGTGTCGGGACAGATACGCAGTATTTT
TRBJ2-3 | . | . | TRBV12-5 | CASGLVSRPPQGGTQYF | TGTGCTAGTGGTTTGGTATCTAGACCCCCACAGGGTGGTACGCAGTATTTT
TRBJ2-3 | many | TRBD2 | TRBV7-2 | CASRPGLATDTQYF | TGTGCCAGCAGACCGGGACTAGCGACAGATACGCAGTATTTT
TRBJ2-1 | few | TRBD2 | TRBV27 | CASSGTSGLSSYNEQFF | TGTGCCAGCAGTGGGACTAGCGGACTGAGCTCCTACAATGAGCAGTTCTTC
TRBJ2-1 | . | . | TRBV5-3 | CASSQPLGPYNEQFF | TGTGCCAGCTCCCAGCCCCTAGGCCCCTACAATGAGCAGTTCTTC
TRBJ2-7 | . | . | TRBV7-2 | CASSLEARLYEQYF | TGTGCCAGCAGCTTAGAAGCCAGACTGTACGAGCAGTACTTC
TRBJ2-7 | . | TRBD2 | TRBV5-4 | CASSPTSGRVYYEQYF | TGTGCCAGCAGCCCGACTAGCGGGAGGGTCTACTACGAGCAGTACTTC
TRBJ2-3 | . | TRBD2 | TRBV10-3 | CAISDWTSGTTDTQYF | TGTGCCATCAGTGACTGGACTAGCGGGACCACAGATACGCAGTATTTT
TRBJ2-7 | many | TRBD1 | TRBV7-3 | CASSSPPGQSYEQYF | TGTGCCAGCAGCTCCCCCCCGGGACAGAGCTACGAGCAGTACTTC
TRBJ2-1 | many | . | TRBV7-9 | CASSSPLGRSNEQFF | TGTGCCAGCAGCTCGCCCTTGGGCCGCAGCAATGAGCAGTTCTTC
TRBJ2-6 | . | . | TRBV6-5 | CASSSPGLSGANVLTF | TGTGCCAGCAGTTCCCCCGGACTATCTGGGGCCAACGTCCTGACTTTC